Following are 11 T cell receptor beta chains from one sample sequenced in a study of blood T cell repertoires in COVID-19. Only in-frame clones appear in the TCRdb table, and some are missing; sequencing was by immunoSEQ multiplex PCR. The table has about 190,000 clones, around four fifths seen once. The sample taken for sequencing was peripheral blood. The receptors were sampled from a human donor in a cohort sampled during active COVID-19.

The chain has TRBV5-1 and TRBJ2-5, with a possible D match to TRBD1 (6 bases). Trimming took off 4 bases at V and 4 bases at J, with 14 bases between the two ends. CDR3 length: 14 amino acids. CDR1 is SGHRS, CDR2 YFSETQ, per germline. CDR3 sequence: CASSLRTVRETQYF. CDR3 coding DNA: TGCGCCAGCAGCCTTAGGACAGTCCGAGAGACCCAGTACTTC.

As DNA, the CDR3 is TGTGCCAGCAGCTGGGTGGGGGGAAACTACGAGCAGTACGTC. This translates into CASSWVGGNYEQYV. This chain connects TRBV5-5 to TRBJ2-7, with D perhaps matching TRBD2 (6 bases). Germline V gene lookup returns CDR1 SGHKS and CDR2 YYEKEE (reference sequence). The length of the CDR3 is 14 residues. Trimming pared 3 bases from V and 3 bases from J, leaving 13 bases between.

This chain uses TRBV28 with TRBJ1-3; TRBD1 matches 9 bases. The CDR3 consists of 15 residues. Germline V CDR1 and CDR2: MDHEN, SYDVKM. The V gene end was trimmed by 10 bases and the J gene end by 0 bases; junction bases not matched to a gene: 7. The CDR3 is CATQGAGRSGNTIYF. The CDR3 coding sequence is TGTGCCACACAGGGGGCGGGCCGCTCTGGAAACACCATATATTTT.

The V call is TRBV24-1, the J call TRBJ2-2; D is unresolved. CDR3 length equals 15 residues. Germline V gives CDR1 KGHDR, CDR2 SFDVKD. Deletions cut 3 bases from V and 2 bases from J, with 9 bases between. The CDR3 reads CATSDPRINTGELFF. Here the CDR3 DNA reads TGTGCCACCAGTGATCCGCGGATCAACACCGGGGAGCTGTTTTTT.

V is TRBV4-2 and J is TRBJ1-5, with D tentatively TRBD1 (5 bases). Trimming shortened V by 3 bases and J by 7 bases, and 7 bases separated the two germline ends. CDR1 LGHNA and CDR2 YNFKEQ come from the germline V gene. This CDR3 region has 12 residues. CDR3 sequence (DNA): TGTGCCAGCAGCCAGAACAGGCAGCCCCAGCATTTT. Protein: CASSQNRQPQHF.

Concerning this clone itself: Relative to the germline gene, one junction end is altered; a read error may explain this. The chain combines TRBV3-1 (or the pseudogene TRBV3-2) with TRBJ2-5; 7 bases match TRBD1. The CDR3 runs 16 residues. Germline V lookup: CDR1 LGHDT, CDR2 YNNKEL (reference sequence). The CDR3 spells CASTQTGTVYQETQYF. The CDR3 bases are TGTGCCAGCACCCAAACCGGGACAGTGTACCAAGAGACCCAGTACTTC.

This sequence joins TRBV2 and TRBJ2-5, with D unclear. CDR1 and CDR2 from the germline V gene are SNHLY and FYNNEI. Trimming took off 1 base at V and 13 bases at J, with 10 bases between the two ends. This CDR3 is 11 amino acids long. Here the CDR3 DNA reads TGTGCCAGCAGTGAAGGGCAGGCCTGGTACTTC. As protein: CASSEGQAWYF.

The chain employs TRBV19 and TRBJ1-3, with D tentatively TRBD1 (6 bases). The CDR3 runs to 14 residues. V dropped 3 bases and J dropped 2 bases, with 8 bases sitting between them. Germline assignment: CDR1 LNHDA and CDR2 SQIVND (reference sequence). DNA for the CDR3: TGTGCCAGTAGTATGGGGGCAACTGGAAACACCATATATTTT. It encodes CASSMGATGNTIYF.

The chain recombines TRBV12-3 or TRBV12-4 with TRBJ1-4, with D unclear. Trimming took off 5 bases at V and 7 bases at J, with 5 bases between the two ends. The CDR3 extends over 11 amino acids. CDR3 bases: TGTGCCAGCAGTCAATCTGAAAAACTGTTTTTT. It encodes CASSQSEKLFF.

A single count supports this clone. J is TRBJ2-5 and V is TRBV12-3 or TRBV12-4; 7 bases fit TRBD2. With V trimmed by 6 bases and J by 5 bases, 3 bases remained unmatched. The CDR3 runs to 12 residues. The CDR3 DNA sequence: TGTGCCAGCAGCAGGGAGGGGGAGACCCAGTACTTC. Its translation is CASSREGETQYF.

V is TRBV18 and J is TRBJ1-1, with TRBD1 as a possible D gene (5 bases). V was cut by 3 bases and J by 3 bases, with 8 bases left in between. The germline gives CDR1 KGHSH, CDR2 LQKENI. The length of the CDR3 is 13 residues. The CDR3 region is CASSPDIHTEAFF. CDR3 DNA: TGTGCCAGCTCACCGGACATACACACTGAAGCTTTCTTT.